The T cell receptor beta chain described here comes from a study of T cell repertoires in cytomegalovirus infection. Study details: In the study, CMV epitopes included recently identified HLA-C-restricted and well-studied HLA-B-restricted ones.

TCRdb independently ran MiXCR on the reads; one entry per CDR3 protein. The sample has about 770,000 distinct CDR3 sequences, 29% seen once; the top ten hold around 14%. Whole-study results and caveats: HLA-C-restricted CMV-specific TCR beta clonotypes were dominant in the ex vivo response. Based on cumulative public TCR beta family frequency, carriers of CMV plus the relevant HLA were identified.

Looked up from germline, CDR1 is LNHDA and CDR2 is SQIVND (reference sequence). Trimming took 1 base from V and 2 from J, leaving 12 bases between them. This CDR3 comprises 15 residues. Remarks on this clonotype: Antigen specificity is unknown.

V and J are TRBV19 and TRBJ2-7; no clear D. The source is a human donor in good health (CMV status not recorded). Some clones in this sample may be carry-over from other donors' samples. Here the sequenced sample was cultured CD8+ T cells from PBMCs, taken from culture after CMV antigen stimulation. In DNA form, the CDR3 reads TGTGCCAGTAGTATAGCTCCGACCGACCCCTACGAGCAGTACTTC. It is translated as CASSIAPTDPYEQYF.